This T cell receptor beta chain was recorded in a study of CD8 T cells in ankylosing spondylitis. TCRdb processed the 5' RACE reads anew with MiXCR; each CDR3 protein has one entry. The profile covers a few hundred thousand distinct CDR3 sequences, with 20% to 25% appearing a single time and roughly 16% taken by the ten largest. Whole-study results and caveats: A TCR beta motif made of 7 to 9 highly homologous variants seemed typical of ankylosing spondylitis blood. In ankylosing spondylitis patients, matched synovial fluid reportedly showed significant enrichment of disease-linked clones.

The CDR3 runs to 15 residues. CDR1 is SGHTA, CDR2 FQGTGA, per germline. V was clipped by 0 bases and J by 6 bases, with 12 bases between them. As regards this clonotype: Its specificity is not known.

The sequence was collected from a male donor with ankylosing spondylitis. The sample taken for sequencing was blood, either unsorted or a sorted T cell fraction (not recorded which). V is TRBV7-3 and J is TRBJ2-1; either TRBD1 or TRBD2 may fit D (5 bases each). The CDR3 DNA reads as TGTGCCAGCAGCTTAACCGGGACGGCCCCCAATGAGCAGTTCTTC. Its translation is CASSLTGTAPNEQFF.